These 25 T cell receptor beta chains were all obtained from the same sample, sequenced in a study of T cell responses to AZD1222 COVID-19 vaccine. Clones were read by immunoSEQ multiplex PCR, and TCRdb kept only the in-frame ones, dropping some. The profile shows about 64,000 clones, about 89% of them singletons. Source: peripheral blood, taken 28 days after the second dose of the MenACWY control vaccine. These receptors all come from an adult who received the MenACWY meningococcal vaccine as a control.

In DNA form, the CDR3 reads TGTGCCAGCAGTTACCGACGGGTGAACACTGAAGCTTTCTTT. Protein: CASSYRRVNTEAFF. The chain joins TRBV6-5 to TRBJ1-1; D is unresolved. V was trimmed by 2 bases and J by 0 bases, leaving 7 bases between them. Per the germline V gene, CDR1 is MNHEY and CDR2 is SVGAGI. The CDR3 loop spans 14 amino acids.

The chain carries TRBV19 and TRBJ2-7; D is perhaps TRBD2 (6 bases). Germline CDR1 is LNHDA and CDR2 is SQIVND (reference sequence). This CDR3 is built from 15 residues. V shed 5 bases and J shed 0 bases, with 14 bases lying between them. CDR3 in DNA: TGTGCCAGTAGTGAATACGGGGGAGTCTCCTACGAGCAGTACTTC. Its protein is CASSEYGGVSYEQYF.

This clone was detected once. This sequence joins TRBV6-1 and TRBJ2-3; D remains unclear. V was pared by 3 bases and J by 0 bases, with 4 bases between. CDR1 is MNHNS, CDR2 SASEGT, per germline. CDR3 size: 13 residues. The CDR3 region has the DNA TGTGCCAGCAGTGATCCTAGCACAGATACGCAGTATTTT. Its protein product is CASSDPSTDTQYF.

The rearrangement uses TRBV9 and TRBJ1-2; the match to TRBD1 covers 10 bases. Germline loops: CDR1 SGDLS, CDR2 YYNGEE. This CDR3 has 16 residues. The J segment lost 5 bases and the V segment lost 3 bases, leaving 10 bases of the junction unmatched. The CDR3 spells CASSGGKDRGSYGYTF. DNA of the CDR3: TGTGCCAGCAGCGGAGGGAAGGACAGGGGGTCTTATGGCTACACCTTC.

The chain recombines TRBV29-1 with TRBJ2-7, with a tentative D call TRBD2 (5 bases). Germline CDR1 and CDR2: SQVTM and ANQGSEA. V lost 8 bases and J 3 bases, leaving 14 bases between the germline ends. This CDR3 contains 12 residues. Here the CDR3 DNA reads TGCAGCTTCCAAGAGGGAGACTACGAGCAGTACTTC. It is translated as CSFQEGDYEQYF.

The chain uses TRBV7-2 and TRBJ2-7; 7 positions match TRBD1. The germline gives CDR1 SGHTA, CDR2 FQGNSA. V shed 5 bases and J 6 bases; nucleotides not matched to a gene: 7. The CDR3 sequence is 13 residues long. The CDR3 sequence: CASSDRAPLEQYF. CDR3 DNA sequence: TGTGCCAGCAGCGACAGGGCTCCACTCGAGCAGTACTTC.

This chain joins TRBV6-5 and TRBJ1-1, with D perhaps TRBD1 (5 bases). The CDR3 sequence is 15 residues long. Germline V gene data show CDR1 as MNHEY and CDR2 as SVGAGI. The V end was cut by 7 bases, the J end by 1 base, with 16 bases between. DNA of the CDR3: TGTGCCAGCATTAGCGGCCGGACACCGAACACTGAAGCTTTCTTT. It is translated as CASISGRTPNTEAFF.

This chain links TRBV12-3 or TRBV12-4 with TRBJ2-5, with D unresolved. V lost 1 base and J 3 bases, leaving 0 bases between the germline ends. This CDR3 is 11 amino acids long. CDR3 in amino acids: CASSLEETQYF. For the CDR3, the DNA is TGTGCCAGCAGTTTAGAAGAGACCCAGTACTTC.

The chain joins TRBV7-2 to TRBJ2-5, with D perhaps TRBD2 (7 bases). Germline CDR1 reads SGHTA; CDR2 reads FQGNSA. V was trimmed by 5 bases and J by 7 bases, leaving 20 bases between them. This CDR3 comprises 15 residues. The CDR3 region is CASSLIVGGPGTQYF. For the CDR3, the DNA is TGTGCCAGCAGCCTAATAGTCGGGGGGCCGGGGACCCAGTACTTC.

V is TRBV5-1 and J is TRBJ2-1; D is ambiguous. CDR1 and CDR2 from the germline V gene are SGHRS and YFSETQ. V lost 1 base and J 1 base, leaving 9 bases between the germline ends. The CDR3 runs to 15 residues. CDR3 protein: CASSLTGSSYNEQFF. CDR3 bases: TGCGCCAGCAGCTTGACGGGCTCGTCCTACAATGAGCAGTTCTTC.

The chain links TRBV28 to TRBJ2-7; TRBD1 might be the D (5 bases). CDR1 and CDR2 (germline): MDHEN, SYDVKM. The CDR3 covers 12 residues. Trimming stripped 1 base from V and 6 bases from J, with 7 bases between. CDR3 sequence reads: CASSLSGLEQYF. Here the CDR3 DNA reads TGTGCCAGCAGTTTATCAGGGCTCGAGCAGTACTTC.

This clone was observed a single time. J is TRBJ2-6 and V is TRBV5-1, with D perhaps TRBD1 or TRBD2 (7 bases each). CDR1 and CDR2 (germline): SGHRS, YFSETQ. This CDR3 is 16 amino acids long. Trimming shortened V by 4 bases and J by 2 bases, and 13 bases separated the two germline ends. This CDR3 reads CASSPGGGAGANVLTF. The CDR3 coding sequence is TGCGCCAGCAGCCCAGGGGGGGGTGCTGGGGCCAACGTCCTGACTTTC.

The chain employs TRBV7-2 and TRBJ2-7, with D possibly being TRBD1 (5 bases). This CDR3 is 12 amino acids long. V was pared by 6 bases and J by 5 bases, with 11 bases between. CDR1 is SGHTA and CDR2 is FQGNSA in the germline V gene. DNA for the CDR3: TGTGCCAGCAGTTCAACAGGAAACGAGCAGTACTTC. Translated: CASSSTGNEQYF.

V is TRBV14 and J is TRBJ1-2; possible D gene TRBD1, 5 bases. Per the germline V gene, CDR1 is SGHDN and CDR2 is FVKESK. This CDR3 spans 15 amino acids. V lost 4 bases, J lost 1 base, and 13 bases lay in between. In DNA form, the CDR3 reads TGTGCCAGCAGCCCCCCGGGACTAAGTAACTATGGCTACACCTTC. Residues: CASSPPGLSNYGYTF. Drawing the rest from reference TRBV14 and TRBJ1-2, the complete variable domain is EAGVTQFPSHSVIEKGQTVTLRCDPISGHDNLYWYRRVMGKEIKFLLHFVKESKQDESGMPNNRFLAERTGGTYSTLKVQPAELEDSGVYFCASSPPGLSNYGYTFGSGTRLTVV.

The chain couples TRBV9 to TRBJ2-5, with no clear D. Trimming removed 0 bases from V and 2 bases from J, with 8 bases in between. The germline gives CDR1 SGDLS, CDR2 YYNGEE. The CDR3 covers 14 residues. DNA for the CDR3: TGTGCCAGCAGCGTAGACACCCTTCAAGAGACCCAGTACTTC. It specifies CASSVDTLQETQYF.

V and J are TRBV20-1 and TRBJ1-1; D call uncertain. This CDR3 has 11 residues. Looked up from germline, CDR1 is DFQATT and CDR2 is SNEGSKA (reference sequence). Trimming removed 5 bases at V and 1 base at J, with 5 bases between. The DNA for the CDR3 is TGCAGTGCTCAGCAGAACACTGAAGCTTTCTTT. Protein: CSAQQNTEAFF.

The V gene is TRBV18, the J gene TRBJ2-6; D is unclear. Germline assignment: CDR1 KGHSH and CDR2 LQKENI. This CDR3 has 16 amino acids. Trimming stripped 6 bases from V and 2 bases from J, with 14 bases between. The CDR3 here is CASSGIHGPGANVLTF. The CDR3 bases are TGTGCCAGCTCGGGGATACATGGGCCTGGGGCCAACGTCCTGACTTTC.

J is TRBJ1-1 and V is TRBV19; D possibly corresponds to TRBD1 (5 bases). The germline CDR1 and CDR2 sequences are LNHDA and SQIVND (reference sequence). The CDR3 runs 14 residues. Trimming pared 5 bases from V and 1 base from J, leaving 11 bases between. The CDR3, as DNA: TGTGCCAGTAGTTACGGGGGACCGAACACTGAAGCTTTCTTT. This gives the protein CASSYGGPNTEAFF.

This clone was seen once. This chain links TRBV30 with TRBJ2-1; 7 bases align to TRBD2. J gave up 0 bases and V 1 base, and 6 bases lay outside the gene matches. There are 16 residues in the CDR3. Germline V lookup: CDR1 GTSNPN, CDR2 SVGIG (reference sequence). The CDR3 DNA reads TGTGCCTGGAGTGAAACAGCGGGGATCTCCTACAATGAGCAGTTCTTC. Amino acid sequence: CAWSETAGISYNEQFF.

The rearrangement uses TRBV5-4 and TRBJ2-2, with a possible D match to TRBD1 (5 bases). The V end lost 4 bases, the J end lost 7 bases, and 14 bases lay between the germline ends. CDR3 length: 14 amino acids. CDR1 is SGHNT, CDR2 YYREEE, per germline (reference sequence). This CDR3 is CASSPVRVGGELFF. In DNA, the CDR3 is TGTGCCAGCAGCCCAGTCAGGGTTGGCGGGGAGCTGTTTTTT.

The chain carries TRBV20-1 and TRBJ1-2; D is unresolved. The V gene lost 3 bases and the J gene lost 4 bases, with 12 bases spanning the gap. Germline V gene sequence: CDR1 DFQATT, CDR2 SNEGSKA (reference sequence). The CDR3 has 13 residues. CDR3 in DNA: TGCAGTGCTAGTTCCGGGGTAGTCTATGGCTACACCTTC. Amino acids: CSASSGVVYGYTF.

The chain combines TRBV10-3 with TRBJ2-3; D not certain. This CDR3 has 13 amino acids. Germline loops: CDR1 ENHRY, CDR2 SYGVKD. V gave up 7 bases and J gave up 2 bases, with 10 bases separating them. The CDR3 nucleotides read TGTGCCATCACTAGTGACGACACAGATACGCAGTATTTT. This encodes CAITSDDTDTQYF.

A few counts support this clone. This chain connects TRBV28 to TRBJ1-6; weak D call: TRBD1 (5 bases). With 2 bases removed from V and 10 bases from J, the gap between germline ends came to 12 bases. CDR3 length: 14 amino acids. CDR1 is MDHEN and CDR2 is SYDVKM in the germline V gene. The DNA of the CDR3 is TGTGCCAGCAGTTTAGGGGCACTCGAATCACCCCTCCACTTT. Translation gives CASSLGALESPLHF.

The V call is TRBV5-6, the J call TRBJ2-3; D not certain. The length of the CDR3 is 13 residues. V shed 2 bases and J shed 5 bases, with 9 bases lying between them. Looked up from germline, CDR1 is SGHDT and CDR2 is YYEEEE. CDR3 coding DNA: TGTGCCAGCAGCTTTTCAGCGAAAGATACGCAGTATTTT. Its protein is CASSFSAKDTQYF.

Only one count was recorded for this clone. V is TRBV11-2 and J is TRBJ2-2; D gene unclear. V was trimmed by 4 bases and J by 2 bases, leaving 5 bases between them. Germline CDR1 SGHAT, CDR2 FQNNGV. This CDR3 contains 13 residues. This CDR3 reads CASSSDNTGELFF. DNA of the CDR3: TGTGCCAGCAGCTCAGATAACACCGGGGAGCTGTTTTTT.